This TCR beta chain was captured by sequencing in a study of shared clonotypes between healthy human individuals. A deep-level run was used for the assay. The assay was immunoSEQ multiplex PCR, and TCRdb's table has in-frame clones only and misses some. The table records around 510,000 clones, roughly four fifths of them present only once. In germline, CDR1 is SQVTM, CDR2 ANQGSEA. The CDR3 consists of 14 residues. V was pared by 2 bases and J by 2 bases, with 12 bases between. The chain couples TRBV29-1 to TRBJ1-2; D ambiguous. This TCR was sampled from a woman aged 40 to 50 in good health. Some clones in this sample may be carry-over from other donors' samples. Source material: PBMCs. The CDR3 spells CSVEYLSENYGYTF. The DNA of the CDR3 is TGCAGCGTTGAATACCTCTCGGAGAACTATGGCTACACCTTC. The whole variable domain, remainder taken from reference TRBV29-1 and TRBJ1-2, is SAVISQKPSRDICQRGTSLTIQCQVDSQVTMMFWYRQQPGQSLTLIATANQGSEATYESGFVIDKFPISRPNLTFSTLTVSNMSPEDSSIYLCSVEYLSENYGYTFGSGTRLTVV.